This entry describes one T cell receptor beta chain. Its antigen is still unknown. This sample was taken from a study of T-cell memory formation after mild COVID-19. CDR1 is SEHNR and CDR2 is FQNEAQ in the germline V gene (reference sequence). CDR3 length: 14 amino acids. The V end lost 1 base, the J end lost 8 bases, and 14 bases lay between the germline ends. TCRdb reanalysed the 5' RACE reads using MiXCR and keeps one entry per CDR3 protein. The table records 300,000 to 400,000 distinct CDR3 sequences, approximately 21% of them present only once. Whole-study results and caveats: Prior to infection, memory already included some responding clones, suggesting cross-reactive memory joined.

The receptor's source is an adult woman who had mild COVID-19 (a few samples of this study predate the infection). Cell type and time point are not known. The J gene is TRBJ1-2, the V gene TRBV7-9; D is unclear. Sequencing was done on a sample of PBMCs or a T cell subset sorted from them (not recorded which). The CDR3 DNA is TGTGCCAGCAGCTTAGTAGCAATCCAGCGCGGCTACACCTTC. This sequence encodes CASSLVAIQRGYTF.